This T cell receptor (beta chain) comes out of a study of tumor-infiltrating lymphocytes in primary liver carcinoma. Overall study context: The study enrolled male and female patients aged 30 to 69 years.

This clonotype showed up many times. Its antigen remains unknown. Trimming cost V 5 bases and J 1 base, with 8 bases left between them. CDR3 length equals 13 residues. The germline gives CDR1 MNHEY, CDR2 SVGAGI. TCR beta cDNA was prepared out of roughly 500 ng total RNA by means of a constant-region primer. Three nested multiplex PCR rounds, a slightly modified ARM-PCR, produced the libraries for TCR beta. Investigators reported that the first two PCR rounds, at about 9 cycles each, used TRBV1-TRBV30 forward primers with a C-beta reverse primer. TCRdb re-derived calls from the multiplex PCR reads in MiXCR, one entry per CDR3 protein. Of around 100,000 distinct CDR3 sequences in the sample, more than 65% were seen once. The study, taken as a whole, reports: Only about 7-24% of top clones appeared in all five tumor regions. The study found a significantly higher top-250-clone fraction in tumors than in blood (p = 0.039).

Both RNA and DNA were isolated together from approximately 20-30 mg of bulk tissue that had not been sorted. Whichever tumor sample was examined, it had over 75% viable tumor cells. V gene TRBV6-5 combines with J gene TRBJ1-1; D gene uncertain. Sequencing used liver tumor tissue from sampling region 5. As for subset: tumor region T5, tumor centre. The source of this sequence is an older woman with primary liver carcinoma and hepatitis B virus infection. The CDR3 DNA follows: TGTGCCAGCAGTCGTATAGGGAACACTGAAGCTTTCTTT. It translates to CASSRIGNTEAFF.